This is a list of T cell receptor beta chains from one sample in a study of identical twins. One entry per CDR3 protein, called by TCRdb with MiXCR from the 5' RACE reads. Of a few hundred thousand distinct CDR3 sequences listed, 8.5% to 10% are singletons. The specimen sequenced was naive T cells sorted from blood. These receptors all come from a woman aged 50 to 60 in good health. Each CDR3 is given with its conserved first and last residue. A D gene is named only where the DNA matches it firmly. Some rows mark clone size as missing; the rest say once, few, many or name a class of expanded clone.

TRBD2	16	TRBJ2-1	TRBV5-6	many	TGTGCCAGCAGCGTGGGACTAGCGGGGTCCTACAATGAGCAGTTCTTC	CASSVGLAGSYNEQFF
-	12	TRBJ2-6	TRBV29-1	many	TGCAGCGTTGAATCTGGGGCCAACGTCCTGACTTTC	CSVESGANVLTF
-	14	TRBJ1-2	TRBV5-1	few	TGCGCCAGCAGCTTGGTACCGCCTAACTATGGCTACACCTTC	CASSLVPPNYGYTF
-	14	TRBJ2-3	TRBV20-1	few	TGCAGTGCTAGAGAGGGGAGAAGCACAGATACGCAGTATTTT	CSAREGRSTDTQYF
TRBD1	15	TRBJ2-5	TRBV5-1	many	TGCGCCAGCACACGCCGAGACAGGGAAAAAGAGACCCAGTACTTC	CASTRRDREKETQYF
-	16	TRBJ2-2	TRBV6-5	-	TGTGCCAGCAGTTACTCGAATCTGGGTAACACCGGGGAGCTGTTTTTT	CASSYSNLGNTGELFF
-	12	TRBJ2-1	TRBV29-1	many	TGCAGCGGTGACGGGACGATCAATGAGCAGTTCTTC	CSGDGTINEQFF
-	11	TRBJ1-1	TRBV7-2	many	TGTGCCAGCAGCGCTCCGGCTGAAGCTTTCTTT	CASSAPAEAFF
-	15	TRBJ2-2	TRBV11-1	few	TGTGCCAGCAGCGAAGAGGCTAGCGCGGCCGGGGAGCTGTTTTTT	CASSEEASAAGELFF
-	13	TRBJ1-1	TRBV12-5	-	TGTGCTAGTGGTTCGCCCATGAACACTGAAGCTTTCTTT	CASGSPMNTEAFF